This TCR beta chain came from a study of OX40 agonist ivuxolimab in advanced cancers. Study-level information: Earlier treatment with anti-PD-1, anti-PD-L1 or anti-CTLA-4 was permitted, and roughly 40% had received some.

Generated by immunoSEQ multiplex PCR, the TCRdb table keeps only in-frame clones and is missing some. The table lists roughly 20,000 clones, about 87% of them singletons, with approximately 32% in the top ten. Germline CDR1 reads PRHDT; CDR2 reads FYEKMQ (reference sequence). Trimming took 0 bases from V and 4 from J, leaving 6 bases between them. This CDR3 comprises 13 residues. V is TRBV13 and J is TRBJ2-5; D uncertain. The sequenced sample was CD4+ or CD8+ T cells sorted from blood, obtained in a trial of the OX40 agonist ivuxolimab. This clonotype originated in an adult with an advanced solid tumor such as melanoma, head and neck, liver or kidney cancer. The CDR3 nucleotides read TGTGCCAGCAGCTTAGGCAAGGGAGAGACCCAGTACTTC. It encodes CASSLGKGETQYF.